The source of this T cell receptor beta chain is a study of breast tumors, draining lymph nodes, adjacent tissues. The table lists this clonotype with a count of one. What it binds is not known. TCRdb analysed the multiplex PCR reads with MiXCR anew, one entry per CDR3 protein. The sample records over 200,000 distinct CDR3 sequences, 34% being singletons. Samples came from axillary lymph nodes draining the breast cancer. Trimming left V 1 base short and J 0 bases short, with 10 bases between. Germline CDR1 is SNHLY and CDR2 is FYNNEI. This CDR3 has 15 amino acids. General study points: Tumor TCR diversity was below lymph nodes but above nontumor tissue. Tumor and nontumor repertoires were significantly more similar in luminal-like than in basal-like breast cancer. Most tumor T cells seemingly derive from lymph node, then expand in tumor. Tumor T cell lymph node origin was a supported hypothesis, not proven.

This clonotype was obtained from a female donor with breast cancer. Some clones in this sample may be carry-over from other donors' samples. The chain combines TRBV2 with TRBJ2-7; no clear D. Specimen: axillary lymph node tissue. The CDR3 is CASSEGERRSYEQYF. The CDR3 DNA follows: TGTGCCAGCAGTGAAGGTGAACGACGCTCCTACGAGCAGTACTTC.